This TCR beta chain stems from a study of blood T cell repertoires in COVID-19. Study-wide background: COVID-19 samples collected from the United States, Italy and Spain covered acute and convalescent phases. PBMCs, B-cell-depleted T cells, or T cells provided the cDNA or gDNA that made up the material.

V lost 6 bases to trimming and J lost 6 bases; unmatched junction nucleotides: 5. Germline-derived CDR1 and CDR2 are KGHSH and LQKENI. CDR3 length: 14 residues. Original data processing: Reference gene primers were amplified, and this amplification served to estimate nucleated cell counts. The table came from immunoSEQ multiplex PCR; TCRdb's copy has only in-frame clones and leaves some out. The D gene and trimming were derived from the DNA, and the V and J assignments and clone size from that table. The sample gives over 60,000 clones, about 80% of which show up once; about 19% is in the top ten. The TCR comes from a human donor in a cohort sampled during active COVID-19. The sample consisted of peripheral blood. The chain has TRBV18 and TRBJ1-4, with 9 bases that match TRBD1. The CDR3 spells CASSRRTGDEKLFF. DNA of the CDR3: TGTGCCAGCTCCCGACGGACAGGGGATGAAAAACTGTTTTTT.